This T cell receptor (beta chain) stems from a study of blood T cell repertoires in COVID-19. Clones were read by immunoSEQ multiplex PCR, and TCRdb kept only the in-frame ones, dropping some. The table includes fewer than 50,000 clones, around 75% detected once. There are 15 residues in the CDR3. Germline V CDR1 and CDR2: SGHAT, FQNNGV. A note on this clone: Sequence at one end of the junction differs from germline and may be a read error.

The sequence was obtained from a man aged 80 or over with acute or convalescent COVID-19. V and J are TRBV11-2 and TRBJ2-7; a weak D match, TRBD1 (6 bases). Source material: peripheral blood. CDR3 region: CAGSLLLDSSYEQYF. The DNA of the CDR3 is TGTGCCGGCAGCCTTTTGTTGGACAGCTCCTACGAGCAGTACTTC. The full variable domain, completed using reference TRBV11-2 and TRBJ2-7, is EAGVAQSPRYKIIEKRQSVAFWCNPISGHATLYWYQQILGQGPKLLIQFQNNGVVDDSQLPKDRFSAERLKGVDSTLKIQPAKLEDSAVYLCAGSLLLDSSYEQYFGPGTRLTVT.